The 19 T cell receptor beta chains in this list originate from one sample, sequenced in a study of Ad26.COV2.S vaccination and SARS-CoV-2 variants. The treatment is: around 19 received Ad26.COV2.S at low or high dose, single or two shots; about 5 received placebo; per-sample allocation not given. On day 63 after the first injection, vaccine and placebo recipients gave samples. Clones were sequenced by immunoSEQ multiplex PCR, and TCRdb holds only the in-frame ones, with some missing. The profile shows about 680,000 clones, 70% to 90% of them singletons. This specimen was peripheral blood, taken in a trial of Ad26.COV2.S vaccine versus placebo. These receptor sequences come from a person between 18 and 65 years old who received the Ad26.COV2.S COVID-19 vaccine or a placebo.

The CDR3 sequence: CASTGTRSATNEKLFF. The CDR3 DNA reads as TGTGCCAGCACCGGGACTAGGAGTGCAACTAATGAAAAACTGTTTTTT. The rearrangement uses TRBV19 and TRBJ1-4; D perhaps matches TRBD1 (5 bases). The CDR3 covers 16 residues. With 9 bases removed from V and 0 bases from J, the gap between germline ends came to 17 bases. The germline gives CDR1 LNHDA, CDR2 SQIVND (reference sequence). Full variable domain (missing parts from reference TRBV19 and TRBJ1-4): DGGITQSPKYLFRKEGQNVTLSCEQNLNHDAMYWYRQDPGQGLRLIYYSQIVNDFQKGDIAEGYSVSREKKESFPLTVTSAQKNPTAFYLCASTGTRSATNEKLFFGSGTQLSVL.

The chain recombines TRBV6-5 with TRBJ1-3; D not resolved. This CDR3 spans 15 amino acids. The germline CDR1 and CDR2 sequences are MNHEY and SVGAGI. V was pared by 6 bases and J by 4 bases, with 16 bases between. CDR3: CASRSLALLGNTIYF. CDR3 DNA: TGTGCCAGCAGATCCCTAGCTCTCCTAGGAAACACCATATATTTT.

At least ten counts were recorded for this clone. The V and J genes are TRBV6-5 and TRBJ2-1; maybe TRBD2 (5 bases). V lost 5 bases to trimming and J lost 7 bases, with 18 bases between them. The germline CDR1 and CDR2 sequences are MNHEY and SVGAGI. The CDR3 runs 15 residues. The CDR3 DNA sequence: TGTGCCAGCAGTCGTCTGGGAGTCTCGGCGAATGAGCAGTTCTTC. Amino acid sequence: CASSRLGVSANEQFF.

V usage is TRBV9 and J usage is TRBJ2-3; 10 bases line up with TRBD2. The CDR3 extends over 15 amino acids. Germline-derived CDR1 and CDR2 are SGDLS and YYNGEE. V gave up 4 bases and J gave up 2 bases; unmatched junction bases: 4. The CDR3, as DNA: TGTGCCAGCAGCAGGAGCGGGGGGGTCACAGATACGCAGTATTTT. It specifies CASSRSGGVTDTQYF.

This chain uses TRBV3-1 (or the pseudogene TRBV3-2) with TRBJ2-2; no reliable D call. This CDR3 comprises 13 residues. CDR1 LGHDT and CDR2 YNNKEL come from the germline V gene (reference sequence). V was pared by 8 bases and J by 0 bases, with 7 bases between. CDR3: CASQITNTGELFF. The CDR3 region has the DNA TGTGCCAGCCAAATTACGAACACCGGGGAGCTGTTTTTT.

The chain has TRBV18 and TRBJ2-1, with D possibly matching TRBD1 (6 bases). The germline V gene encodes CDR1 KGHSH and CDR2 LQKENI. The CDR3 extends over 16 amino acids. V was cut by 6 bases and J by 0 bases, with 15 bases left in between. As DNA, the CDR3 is TGTGCCAGCTCTACAGGGACCCGGGGCTCCTACAATGAGCAGTTCTTC. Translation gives CASSTGTRGSYNEQFF.

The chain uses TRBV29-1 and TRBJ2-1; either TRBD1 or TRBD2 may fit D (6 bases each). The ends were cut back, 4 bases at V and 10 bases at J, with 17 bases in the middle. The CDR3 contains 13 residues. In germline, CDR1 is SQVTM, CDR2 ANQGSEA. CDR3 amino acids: CSVVEDRGHEQFF. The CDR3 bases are TGCAGCGTTGTAGAGGACCGGGGGCACGAGCAGTTCTTC.

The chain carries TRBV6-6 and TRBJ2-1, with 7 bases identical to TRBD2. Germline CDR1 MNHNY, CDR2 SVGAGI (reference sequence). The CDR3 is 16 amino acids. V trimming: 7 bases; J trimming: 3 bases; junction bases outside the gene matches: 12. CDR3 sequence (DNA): TGTGCCAGCACTCACATGAGCGAGCGGGGCTACAATGAGCAGTTCTTC. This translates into CASTHMSERGYNEQFF.

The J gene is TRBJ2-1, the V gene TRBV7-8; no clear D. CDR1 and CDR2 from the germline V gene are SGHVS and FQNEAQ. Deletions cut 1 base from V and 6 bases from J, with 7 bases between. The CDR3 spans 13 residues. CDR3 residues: CASSLVPSNEQFF. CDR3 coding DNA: TGTGCCAGCAGCTTAGTACCCAGCAATGAGCAGTTCTTC.

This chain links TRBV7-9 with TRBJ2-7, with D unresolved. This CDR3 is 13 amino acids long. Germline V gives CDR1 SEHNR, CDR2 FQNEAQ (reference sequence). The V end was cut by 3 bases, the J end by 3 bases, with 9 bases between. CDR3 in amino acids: CASSLPSRYEQYF. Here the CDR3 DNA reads TGTGCCAGCAGCTTGCCCAGCCGCTACGAGCAGTACTTC.

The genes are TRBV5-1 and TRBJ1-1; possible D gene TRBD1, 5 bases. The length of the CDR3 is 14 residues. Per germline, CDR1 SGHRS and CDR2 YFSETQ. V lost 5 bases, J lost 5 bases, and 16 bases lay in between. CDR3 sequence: CASSSDGGGTEAFF. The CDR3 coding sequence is TGCGCCAGCAGTTCGGACGGTGGGGGGACTGAAGCTTTCTTT.

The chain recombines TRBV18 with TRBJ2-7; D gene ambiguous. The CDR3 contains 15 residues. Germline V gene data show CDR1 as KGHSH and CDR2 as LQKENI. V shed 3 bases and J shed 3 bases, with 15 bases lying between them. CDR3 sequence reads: CASSPGLTDLYEQYF. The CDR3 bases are TGTGCCAGCTCACCGGGCTTGACGGATCTCTACGAGCAGTACTTC.

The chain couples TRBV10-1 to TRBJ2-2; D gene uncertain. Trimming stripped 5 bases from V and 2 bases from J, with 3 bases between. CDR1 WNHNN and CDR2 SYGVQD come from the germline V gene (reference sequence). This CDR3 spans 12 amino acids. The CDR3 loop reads CASSHNTGELFF. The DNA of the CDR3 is TGCGCCAGCAGTCATAACACCGGGGAGCTGTTTTTT.

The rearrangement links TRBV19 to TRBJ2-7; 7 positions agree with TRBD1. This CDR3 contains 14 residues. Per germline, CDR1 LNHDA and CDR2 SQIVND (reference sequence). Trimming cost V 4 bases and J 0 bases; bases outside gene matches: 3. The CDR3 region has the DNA TGTGCCAGTAGTAGTTGGGACAGCTCCTACGAGCAGTACTTC. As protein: CASSSWDSSYEQYF.

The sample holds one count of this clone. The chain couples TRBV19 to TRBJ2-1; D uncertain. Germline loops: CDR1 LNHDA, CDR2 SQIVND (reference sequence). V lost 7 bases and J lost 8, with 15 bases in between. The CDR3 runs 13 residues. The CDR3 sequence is CASTRRRGDEQFF. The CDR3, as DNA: TGTGCCAGTACCAGACGTCGAGGCGATGAGCAGTTCTTC.

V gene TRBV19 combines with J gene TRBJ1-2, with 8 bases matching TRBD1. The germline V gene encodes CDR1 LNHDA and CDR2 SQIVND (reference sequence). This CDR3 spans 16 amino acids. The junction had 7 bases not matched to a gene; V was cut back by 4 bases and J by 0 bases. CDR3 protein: CASSTTGTGANYGYTF. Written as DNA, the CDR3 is TGTGCCAGTAGTACTACCGGGACAGGAGCTAACTATGGCTACACCTTC.

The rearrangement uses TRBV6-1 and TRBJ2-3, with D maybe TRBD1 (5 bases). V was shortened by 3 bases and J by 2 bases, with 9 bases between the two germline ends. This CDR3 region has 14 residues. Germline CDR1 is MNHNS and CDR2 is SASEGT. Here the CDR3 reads CASSDAGNTDTQYF. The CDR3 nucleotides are TGTGCCAGCAGTGATGCAGGGAACACAGATACGCAGTATTTT.

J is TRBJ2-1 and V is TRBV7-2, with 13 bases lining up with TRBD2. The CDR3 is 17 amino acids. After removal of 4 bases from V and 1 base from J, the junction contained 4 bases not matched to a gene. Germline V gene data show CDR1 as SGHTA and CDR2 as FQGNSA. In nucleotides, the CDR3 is TGTGCCAGCAGCTCAGGGACTAGCGGGGTTTCCTACAATGAGCAGTTCTTC. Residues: CASSSGTSGVSYNEQFF. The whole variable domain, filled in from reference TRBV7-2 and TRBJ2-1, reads GAGVSQSPSNKVTEKGKDVELRCDPISGHTALYWYRQSLGQGLEFLIYFQGNSAPDKSGLPSDRFSAERTGGSVSTLTIQRTQQEDSAVYLCASSSGTSGVSYNEQFFGPGTRLTVL.

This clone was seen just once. The DNA of the CDR3 is TGTGCCATGGCGGGGGGGATGAACACCGGGGAGCTGTTTTTT. Encoded protein: CAMAGGMNTGELFF. V and J are TRBV10-3 and TRBJ2-2, with 9 nucleotides matching TRBD2. Germline CDR1 is ENHRY and CDR2 is SYGVKD. The V segment lost 9 bases and the J segment 1 base; nucleotides outside the gene matches: 3. The CDR3 is 14 amino acids.